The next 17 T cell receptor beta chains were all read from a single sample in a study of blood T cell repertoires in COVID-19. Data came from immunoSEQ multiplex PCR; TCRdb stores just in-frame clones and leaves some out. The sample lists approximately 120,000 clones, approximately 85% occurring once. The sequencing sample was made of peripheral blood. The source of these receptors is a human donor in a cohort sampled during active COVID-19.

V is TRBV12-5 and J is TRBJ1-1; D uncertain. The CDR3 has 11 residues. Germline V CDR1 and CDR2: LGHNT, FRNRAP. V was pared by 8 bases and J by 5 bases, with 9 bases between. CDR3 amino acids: CASTRGTEAFF. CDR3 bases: TGTGCTAGTACCCGAGGGACTGAAGCTTTCTTT.

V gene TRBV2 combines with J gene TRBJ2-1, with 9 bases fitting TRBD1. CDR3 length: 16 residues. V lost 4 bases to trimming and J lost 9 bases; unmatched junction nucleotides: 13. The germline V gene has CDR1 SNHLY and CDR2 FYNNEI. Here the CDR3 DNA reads TGTGCCAGCAGTGTCTCCCCCCCGGGACAGGGCTTTGAGCAGTTCTTC. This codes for CASSVSPPGQGFEQFF.

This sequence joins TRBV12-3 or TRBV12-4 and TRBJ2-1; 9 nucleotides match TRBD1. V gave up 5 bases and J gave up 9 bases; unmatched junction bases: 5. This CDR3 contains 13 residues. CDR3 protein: CASSPTGGGEQFF. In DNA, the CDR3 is TGTGCCAGCAGTCCCACAGGGGGCGGTGAGCAGTTCTTC.

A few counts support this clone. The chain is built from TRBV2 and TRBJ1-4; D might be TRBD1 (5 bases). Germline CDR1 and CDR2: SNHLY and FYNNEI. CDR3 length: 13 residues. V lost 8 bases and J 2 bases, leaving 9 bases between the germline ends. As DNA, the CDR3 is TGTGCCAGCGTGAGACAGACTAATGAAAAACTGTTTTTT. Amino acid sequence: CASVRQTNEKLFF.

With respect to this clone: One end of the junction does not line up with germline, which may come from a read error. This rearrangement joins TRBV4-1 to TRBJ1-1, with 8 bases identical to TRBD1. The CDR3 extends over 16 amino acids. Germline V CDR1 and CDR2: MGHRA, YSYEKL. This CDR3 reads CASSQETDRAYTEAFF. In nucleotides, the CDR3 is TGCGCCAGCAGCCAAGAAACGGACAGGGCGTACACTGAGGCTTTCTTT.

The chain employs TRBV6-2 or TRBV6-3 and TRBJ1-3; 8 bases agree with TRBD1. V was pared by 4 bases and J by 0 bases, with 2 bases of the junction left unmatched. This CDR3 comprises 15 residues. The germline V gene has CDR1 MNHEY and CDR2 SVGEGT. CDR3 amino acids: CASSFDRGSGNTIYF. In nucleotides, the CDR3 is TGTGCCAGCAGTTTCGACAGGGGCTCTGGAAACACCATATATTTT.

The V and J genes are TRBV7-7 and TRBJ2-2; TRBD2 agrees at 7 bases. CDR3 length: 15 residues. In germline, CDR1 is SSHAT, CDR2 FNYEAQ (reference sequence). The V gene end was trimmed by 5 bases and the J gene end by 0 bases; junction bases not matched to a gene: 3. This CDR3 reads CASSTGLSNTGELFF. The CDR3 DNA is TGTGCCAGCAGCACGGGACTATCGAACACCGGGGAGCTGTTTTTT.

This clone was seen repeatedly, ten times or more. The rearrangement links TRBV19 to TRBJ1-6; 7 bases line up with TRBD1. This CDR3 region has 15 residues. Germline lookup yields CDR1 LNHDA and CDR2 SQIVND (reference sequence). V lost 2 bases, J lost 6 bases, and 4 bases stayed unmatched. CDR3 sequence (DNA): TGTGCCAGTAGTATACAAGGGGGCTCTAATTCACCCCTCCACTTT. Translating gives CASSIQGGSNSPLHF.

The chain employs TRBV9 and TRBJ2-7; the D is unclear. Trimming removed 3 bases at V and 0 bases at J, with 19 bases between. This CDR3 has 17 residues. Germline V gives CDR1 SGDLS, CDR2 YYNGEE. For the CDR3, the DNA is TGTGCCAGCAGCGCCGGCCGAGGTCTAGTTAGCTCCTACGAGCAGTACTTC. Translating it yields CASSAGRGLVSSYEQYF.

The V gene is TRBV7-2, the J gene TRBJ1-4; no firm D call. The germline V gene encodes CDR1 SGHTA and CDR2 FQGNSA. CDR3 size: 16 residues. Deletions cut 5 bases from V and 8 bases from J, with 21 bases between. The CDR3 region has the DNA TGTGCCAGCAGCCCACTGGGGAGGGAGGCGTCAGAAAAACTGTTTTTT. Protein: CASSPLGREASEKLFF.

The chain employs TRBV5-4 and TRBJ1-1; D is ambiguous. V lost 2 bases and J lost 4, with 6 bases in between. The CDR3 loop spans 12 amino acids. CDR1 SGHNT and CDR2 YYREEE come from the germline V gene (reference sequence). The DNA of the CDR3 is TGTGCCAGCAGCTTCCATAGCACTGAAGCTTTCTTT. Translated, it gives CASSFHSTEAFF.

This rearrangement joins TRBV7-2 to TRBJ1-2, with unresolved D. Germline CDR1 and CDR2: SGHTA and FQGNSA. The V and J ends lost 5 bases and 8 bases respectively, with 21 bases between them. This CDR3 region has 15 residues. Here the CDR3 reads CASSPANLGRSGYTF. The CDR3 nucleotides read TGTGCCAGCAGCCCAGCGAATTTAGGTCGTTCGGGCTACACCTTC.

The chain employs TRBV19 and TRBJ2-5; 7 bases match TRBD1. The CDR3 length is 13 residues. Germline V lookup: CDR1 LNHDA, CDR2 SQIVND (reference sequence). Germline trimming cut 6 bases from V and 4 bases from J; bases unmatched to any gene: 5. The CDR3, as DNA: TGTGCCAGTAGCGAGTGGACAGGAGAGACCCAGTACTTC. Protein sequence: CASSEWTGETQYF. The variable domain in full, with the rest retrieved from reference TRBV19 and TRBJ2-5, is DGGITQSPKYLFRKEGQNVTLSCEQNLNHDAMYWYRQDPGQGLRLIYYSQIVNDFQKGDIAEGYSVSREKKESFPLTVTSAQKNPTAFYLCASSEWTGETQYFGPGTRLLVL.

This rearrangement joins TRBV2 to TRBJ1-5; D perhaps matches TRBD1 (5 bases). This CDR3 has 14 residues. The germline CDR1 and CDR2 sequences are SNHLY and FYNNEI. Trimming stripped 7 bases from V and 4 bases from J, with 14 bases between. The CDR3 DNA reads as TGTGCCAGCAAAGACAGTTTATTAAATCAGCCCCAGCATTTT. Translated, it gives CASKDSLLNQPQHF.

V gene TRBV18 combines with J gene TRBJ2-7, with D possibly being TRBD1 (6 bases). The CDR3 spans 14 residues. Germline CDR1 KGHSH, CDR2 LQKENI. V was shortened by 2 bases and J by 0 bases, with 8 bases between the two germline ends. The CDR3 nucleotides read TGTGCCAGCTCACCAAACAGGGACTCCTACGAGCAGTACGTC. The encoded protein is CASSPNRDSYEQYV.

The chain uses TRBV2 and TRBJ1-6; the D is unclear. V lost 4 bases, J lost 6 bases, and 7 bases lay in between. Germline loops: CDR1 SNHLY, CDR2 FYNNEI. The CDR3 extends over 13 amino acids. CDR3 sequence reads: CASSGGSNSPLHF. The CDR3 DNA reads TGTGCCAGCAGTGGCGGGAGTAATTCACCCCTCCACTTT.

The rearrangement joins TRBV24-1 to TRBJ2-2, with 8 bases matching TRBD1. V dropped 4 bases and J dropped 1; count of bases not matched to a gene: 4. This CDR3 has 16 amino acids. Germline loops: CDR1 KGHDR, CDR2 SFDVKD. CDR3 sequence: CATSDPGTGNTGELFF. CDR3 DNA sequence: TGTGCCACCAGTGACCCTGGGACAGGGAACACCGGGGAGCTGTTTTTT.